The present entry profiles one T cell receptor beta chain with its context. The antigen remains unidentified. Looked up from germline, CDR1 is SNHLY and CDR2 is FYNNEI. The length of the CDR3 is 18 residues. V trimming: 0 bases; J trimming: 5 bases; junction bases outside the gene matches: 13. Per the original methods: Filtering differed since immunoSEQ provided only junctions, with no quality scores. The protocol was immunoSEQ multiplex PCR, while the TCRdb copy is restricted to in-frame clones and leaves out a portion. V, J and clone size are taken as reported in that table, and D and trimming were inferred from the DNA itself. This sample has approximately 2.3 million clones, with just over 90% found just once. This record belongs to a study of shared clonotypes between healthy human individuals. Looking at the study overall: Every donor yielded three CD4 naive, three CD4 memory, two CD8 naive and one CD8 memory plate. Study findings and constraints: The naive CD4 repertoires of a few donors were compared, and approximately 4.7% of clonotypes were shared.

The receptor was isolated from a man in his late teens or twenties in good health. Some clones in this sample may be carry-over from other donors' samples. The chain joins TRBV2 to TRBJ1-5; 7 nucleotides match TRBD1. Input material: naive CD4+ T cells from PBMCs. Noted subset: CD45RA+ positively selected. The CDR3 reads CASSEALLTGALYQPQHF. CDR3 DNA: TGTGCCAGCAGTGAAGCGCTTTTAACAGGGGCCCTCTATCAGCCCCAGCATTTT.